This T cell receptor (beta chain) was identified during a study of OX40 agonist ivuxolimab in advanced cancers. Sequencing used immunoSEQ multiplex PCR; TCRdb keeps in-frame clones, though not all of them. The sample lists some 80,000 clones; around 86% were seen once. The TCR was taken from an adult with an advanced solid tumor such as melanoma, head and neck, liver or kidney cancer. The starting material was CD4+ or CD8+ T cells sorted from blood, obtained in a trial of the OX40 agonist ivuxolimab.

CDR3 loop: CASALRWGLDNEQFF. In DNA form, the CDR3 reads TGTGCCAGCGCCCTCAGGTGGGGGCTTGACAATGAGCAGTTCTTC. The rearrangement links TRBV5-6 to TRBJ2-1; TRBD1 might be the D (6 bases). CDR1 and CDR2 from the germline V gene are SGHDT and YYEEEE. The CDR3 extends over 15 amino acids. V dropped 7 bases and J dropped 5 bases, with 19 bases sitting between them.